This TCR beta chain was profiled in a study of OX40 agonist ivuxolimab in advanced cancers. Study-wide background: Aged roughly 23 to 79 with a mean of approximately 57 years, they were approximately 79% male.

In the case of this clone: The antigen is not known.

Sequenced by immunoSEQ multiplex PCR; TCRdb stores in-frame clones only, minus some. The table shows about 880 clones, with roughly four fifths occurring only once. Study-wide findings and caveats: More expanded clones were seen, on average, in CD8+ T cells than in CD4+.

The starting material was CD4+ or CD8+ T cells sorted from blood, obtained in a trial of the OX40 agonist ivuxolimab. This TCR came from an adult with an advanced solid tumor such as melanoma, head and neck, liver or kidney cancer.

CDR3 bases: TGTGCCAGCAGTTCCGCAAGCCTGGGCTCCTATAATTCACCCCTCCACTTT. Translation: CASSSASLGSYNSPLHF. V gene TRBV27 combines with J gene TRBJ1-6; D remains unclear. This CDR3 region has 17 residues. Germline CDR1 and CDR2: MNHEY and SMNVEV (reference sequence). Trimming took off 4 bases at V and 0 bases at J, with 13 bases between the two ends.